The rows below give T cell receptor beta chains drawn from one sample of a study of shared clonotypes between healthy human individuals. Here immunoSEQ multiplex PCR was the method, and the copy in TCRdb shows in-frame clones only, minus some. The sample contains some 2,100,000 clones, 90% to 95% of which appear only once. The source material was naive CD8+ T cells from PBMCs. The receptors derive from a young man in good health. Some clones in this sample may be carry-over from other donors' samples. The CDR3 runs from the conserved cysteine through the conserved F or W. Fields, in order: clone size, V gene, D gene, J gene, CDR3 DNA, CDR3 protein. A D gene is named only where the DNA matches it firmly. Rows may omit the clone size; those that give it use once, few, many or a size class.

abundance: .; v_gene: TRBV9; d_gene: TRBD1; j_gene: TRBJ2-3; CDR3nt: TGTGCCAGCAGCTTCCTCGGGGACAGATGGCGAGATACGCAGTATTTT; CDR3aa: CASSFLGDRWRDTQYF
abundance: .; v_gene: TRBV27; d_gene: TRBD1; j_gene: TRBJ2-3; CDR3nt: TGTGCCAGCAGTACACAGGGGTGGCGAGGGCCGTTTGATACGCAGTATTTT; CDR3aa: CASSTQGWRGPFDTQYF
abundance: .; v_gene: TRBV9; d_gene: TRBD2; j_gene: TRBJ2-3; CDR3nt: TGTGCCAGCAGCGTCGGGACTAGTTGGGGCGATACGCAGTATTTT; CDR3aa: CASSVGTSWGDTQYF
abundance: .; v_gene: TRBV2; d_gene: .; j_gene: TRBJ2-5; CDR3nt: TGTGCCAGCAGTGGCTTAGCAGGGGCTCATCGAGAGACCCAGTACTTC; CDR3aa: CASSGLAGAHRETQYF
abundance: .; v_gene: TRBV7-8; d_gene: .; j_gene: TRBJ2-7; CDR3nt: TGTGCCAGCAGCTTAGGCGGCATTACCTACGAGCAGTACTTC; CDR3aa: CASSLGGITYEQYF
abundance: .; v_gene: TRBV11-3; d_gene: TRBD2; j_gene: TRBJ2-2; CDR3nt: TGTGCCAGCAGCACGGGACTAGCGATCGCCGGGGAGCTGTTTTTT; CDR3aa: CASSTGLAIAGELFF
abundance: .; v_gene: TRBV6-5; d_gene: TRBD1; j_gene: TRBJ1-4; CDR3nt: TGTGCCAGCAGTCCTCGGACAGGGGTTAATGAAAAACTGTTTTTT; CDR3aa: CASSPRTGVNEKLFF
abundance: .; v_gene: TRBV7-9; d_gene: .; j_gene: TRBJ2-3; CDR3nt: TGTGCCAGCAGCTTCGGGGGTAGCACAGATACGCAGTATTTT; CDR3aa: CASSFGGSTDTQYF
abundance: .; v_gene: TRBV4-3; d_gene: .; j_gene: TRBJ2-7; CDR3nt: TGCGCCAGCAGCCCGGGGGCGGGCGGGTACGAGCAGTACTTC; CDR3aa: CASSPGAGGYEQYF
abundance: .; v_gene: TRBV6-7; d_gene: TRBD2; j_gene: TRBJ2-1; CDR3nt: TGTGCCAGCAGTTACTCAAAGTTGAGAGGGAGGGCCAAAGGCAATGAGCAGTTCTTC; CDR3aa: CASSYSKLRGRAKGNEQFF
abundance: .; v_gene: TRBV5-1; d_gene: .; j_gene: TRBJ1-1; CDR3nt: TGCGCCAGCAGGCCCGGGACGGAGATACGGAACACTGAAGCTTTCTTT; CDR3aa: CASRPGTEIRNTEAFF
abundance: .; v_gene: TRBV28; d_gene: .; j_gene: TRBJ2-5; CDR3nt: TGTGCCAGCAGTTTTGAACAGGTCCAAGAGACCCAGTACTTC; CDR3aa: CASSFEQVQETQYF
abundance: .; v_gene: TRBV7-9; d_gene: .; j_gene: TRBJ2-7; CDR3nt: TGTGCCAGCAGCCCCCCTTTTGAGGAGCAGTACTTC; CDR3aa: CASSPPFEEQYF
abundance: .; v_gene: TRBV30; d_gene: TRBD1; j_gene: TRBJ2-7; CDR3nt: TGTGCCTGGGACCGGGACAGCTTCTACGAGCAGTACTTC; CDR3aa: CAWDRDSFYEQYF
abundance: once; v_gene: TRBV7-9; d_gene: TRBD1; j_gene: TRBJ2-3; CDR3nt: TGTGCCAGCAGCCCCATGGGACAGCTAAGCACAGATACGCAGTATTTT; CDR3aa: CASSPMGQLSTDTQYF
abundance: .; v_gene: TRBV5-6; d_gene: .; j_gene: TRBJ2-5; CDR3nt: TGTGCCAGCAGCTTGGGTAGGGGCAACCCCCTAGAGACCCAGTACTTC; CDR3aa: CASSLGRGNPLETQYF
abundance: .; v_gene: TRBV4-2; d_gene: .; j_gene: TRBJ1-5; CDR3nt: TGTGCCAGCAGCCAAGATTCGGGGTTAGGTCAGCCCCAGCATTTT; CDR3aa: CASSQDSGLGQPQHF
abundance: .; v_gene: TRBV7-9; d_gene: .; j_gene: TRBJ2-1; CDR3nt: TGTGCCAGCAGCCCCTCAGGGGCGGATTACAATGAGCAGTTCTTC; CDR3aa: CASSPSGADYNEQFF
abundance: .; v_gene: TRBV28; d_gene: .; j_gene: TRBJ2-1; CDR3nt: TGTGCCAGCAGTTGGACACCCTACAATGAGCAGTTCTTC; CDR3aa: CASSWTPYNEQFF
abundance: .; v_gene: TRBV27; d_gene: .; j_gene: TRBJ1-5; CDR3nt: TGTGCCAGCAGTTGGACGATCGGTCAGCCCCAGCATTTT; CDR3aa: CASSWTIGQPQHF
abundance: .; v_gene: TRBV27; d_gene: .; j_gene: TRBJ2-1; CDR3nt: TGTGCCAGCAGTTTGGCAGGGGGGCTCTCCTACAATGAGCAGTTCTTC; CDR3aa: CASSLAGGLSYNEQFF
abundance: .; v_gene: TRBV9; d_gene: .; j_gene: TRBJ1-2; CDR3nt: TGTGCCAGCAGCGTAGGATCTTCGGGGGGCTATGGCTACACCTTC; CDR3aa: CASSVGSSGGYGYTF
abundance: few; v_gene: TRBV5-6; d_gene: TRBD1; j_gene: TRBJ1-2; CDR3nt: TGTGCCAGCAGCCCGGACAGGGCCCGCTACACCTTC; CDR3aa: CASSPDRARYTF
abundance: .; v_gene: TRBV19; d_gene: TRBD1; j_gene: TRBJ1-5; CDR3nt: TGTGCCAGTAGTACAACGGGACAGGGCTTCGGCAATCAGCCCCAGCATTTT; CDR3aa: CASSTTGQGFGNQPQHF
abundance: .; v_gene: TRBV7-9; d_gene: TRBD2; j_gene: TRBJ2-3; CDR3nt: TGTGCCAGCAGCCGATCCCGGGGGGCGGGAGGGCCGGTGACAGATACGCAGTATTTT; CDR3aa: CASSRSRGAGGPVTDTQYF
abundance: .; v_gene: TRBV9; d_gene: .; j_gene: TRBJ2-7; CDR3nt: TGTGCCAGCAGCCCAGCAGGTTTAAGCTCCTACGAGCAGTACTTC; CDR3aa: CASSPAGLSSYEQYF
abundance: .; v_gene: TRBV30; d_gene: .; j_gene: TRBJ1-2; CDR3nt: TGTGCCTGGAGTGCTGAACTCGGCTACACCTTC; CDR3aa: CAWSAELGYTF
abundance: .; v_gene: TRBV10-1; d_gene: .; j_gene: TRBJ1-4; CDR3nt: TGCGCCAGCAGTGAGGCCCCCCGAGGCGAAAAACTGTTTTTT; CDR3aa: CASSEAPRGEKLFF
abundance: .; v_gene: TRBV27; d_gene: TRBD1; j_gene: TRBJ2-1; CDR3nt: TGTGCCAGCAGTTATACAGGGGGCGCCTACAATGAGCAGTTCTTC; CDR3aa: CASSYTGGAYNEQFF